This record looks at one TCR beta chain sequence and its context. Ten or more counts support this clonotype. The specificity of this receptor is unknown. Per-base qualities were not stored, and no clone one base away is much larger. V sheds 3 bases and J sheds 7 bases, leaving 17 bases between their ends. The CDR1 and CDR2 encoded by the germline V gene are KGHDR and SFDVKD. There are 16 amino acids in the CDR3, from cysteine to phenylalanine inclusive. Only CDR3 DNA is held: 48 bases, read in frame from base 1. The source of the sample is a study of response to subunit inactivated influenza vaccine (dated by TCRdb to 2016 to 2019). About the investigation overall: The study used deep quantitative T cell receptor repertoire profiling to track responses to a trivalent subunit inactivated influenza vaccine.

Library prep was done by RT-PCR. TCRdb records Illumina HiSeq 2500 as the sequencer. TCRdb cleaned the public reads at Q25 with fastp, built clones with MiXCR and kept in-frame beta chains. Rows are unified per CDR3 protein, each entry keeping the most common DNA and genes. In this sample the table shows 530,000 or so distinct CDR3 sequences, about 12% of which occur a single time. 10% to 13% of the sample rests with the top ten. Summary of the overall study and its limitations: It was suggested by the authors that each seasonal influenza vaccination may recruit only a limited number of new T cells.

The receptor's source is a man in his fifties or sixties who received an inactivated influenza vaccine. Donor details come from another sample of the same person, matched by shared clones. The chain is made from TRBV24-1 and TRBJ2-2, and possibly TRBD2, on 5 matching bases. The material sequenced was PBMCs from blood, taken on the day of vaccination. Read as DNA, the sequence is TGTGCCACCAGTGATAAGGACTTCCTGGGCGGCGGGGAGCTGTTTTTT. The encoded protein is CATSDKDFLGGGELFF.